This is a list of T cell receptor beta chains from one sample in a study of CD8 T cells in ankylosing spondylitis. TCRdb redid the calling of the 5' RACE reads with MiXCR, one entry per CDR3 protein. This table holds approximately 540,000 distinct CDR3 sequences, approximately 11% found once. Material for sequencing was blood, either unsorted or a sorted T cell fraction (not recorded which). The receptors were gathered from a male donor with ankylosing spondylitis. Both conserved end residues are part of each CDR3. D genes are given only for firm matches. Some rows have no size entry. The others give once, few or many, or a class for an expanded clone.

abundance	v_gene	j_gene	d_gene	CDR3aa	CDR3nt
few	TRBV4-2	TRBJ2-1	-	CASSPAGTSREQFF	TGTGCCAGCAGCCCAGCAGGGACTTCCCGGGAGCAGTTCTTC
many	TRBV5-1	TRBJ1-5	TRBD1	CASSSGQGDQPQHF	TGCGCCAGCAGCTCAGGACAGGGAGATCAGCCCCAGCATTTT
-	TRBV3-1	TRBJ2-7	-	CASSQERAEQYF	TGTGCCAGCAGCCAAGAACGGGCTGAGCAGTACTTC
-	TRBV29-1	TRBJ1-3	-	CSVWVSSGNTIYF	TGCAGCGTTTGGGTGAGCTCTGGAAACACCATATATTTT
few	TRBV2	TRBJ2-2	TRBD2	CASSEVAGARTGELFF	TGTGCCAGCAGTGAGGTAGCGGGAGCAAGGACCGGGGAGCTGTTTTTT
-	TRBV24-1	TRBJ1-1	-	CATARDTEAFF	TGTGCCACCGCCCGGGACACTGAAGCTTTCTTT
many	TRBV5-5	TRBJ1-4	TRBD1	CASSLIPGTGDEKLFF	TGTGCCAGCAGCTTAATACCCGGGACAGGGGATGAAAAACTGTTTTTT
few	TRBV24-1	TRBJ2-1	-	CATLNDMTNEQFF	TGTGCCACTCTCAACGACATGACCAATGAGCAGTTCTTC
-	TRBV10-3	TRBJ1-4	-	CAISDATEANEKLFF	TGTGCCATCAGTGACGCCACAGAAGCTAATGAAAAACTGTTTTTT
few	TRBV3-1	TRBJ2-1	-	CASSQHRTYNEQFF	TGTGCCAGCAGCCAACACCGGACTTACAATGAGCAGTTCTTC
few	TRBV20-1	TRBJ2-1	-	CSSVGGSSYNEQFF	TGCAGTTCTGTGGGAGGTTCTTCCTACAATGAGCAGTTCTTC
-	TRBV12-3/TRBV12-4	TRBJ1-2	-	CASSPSLYGYTF	TGTGCCAGCAGTCCCTCCCTCTATGGCTACACCTTC
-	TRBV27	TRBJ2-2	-	CASSLIYSGELFF	TGTGCCAGCAGTTTAATTTATTCCGGGGAGCTGTTTTTT
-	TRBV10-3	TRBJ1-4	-	CAIRAQNEKLFF	TGTGCCATCAGGGCCCAGAATGAAAAACTGTTTTTT
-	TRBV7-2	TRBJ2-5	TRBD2	CASSSGTSGPQETQYF	TGTGCCAGCAGCTCTGGGACTAGCGGACCGCAAGAGACCCAGTACTTC
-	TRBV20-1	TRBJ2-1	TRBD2	CSARSGRGDEQFF	TGCAGTGCTAGAAGCGGGAGAGGGGATGAGCAGTTCTTC
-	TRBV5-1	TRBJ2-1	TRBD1	CASSFRQGENNEQFF	TGCGCCAGCAGCTTTAGACAGGGAGAAAACAATGAGCAGTTCTTC
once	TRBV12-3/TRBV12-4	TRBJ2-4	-	CASSPNTGAKNIQYF	TGTGCCAGCAGTCCAAACACCGGGGCCAAAAACATTCAGTACTTC
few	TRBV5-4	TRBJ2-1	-	CASIGSNEQFF	TGTGCCAGCATCGGTAGCAATGAGCAGTTCTTC
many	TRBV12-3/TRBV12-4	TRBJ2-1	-	CASSLVGLWRHNEQFF	TGTGCCAGCAGTTTAGTTGGGTTATGGCGGCACAATGAGCAGTTCTTC
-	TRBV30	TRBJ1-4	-	CAWSLSGRANEKLFF	TGTGCCTGGAGTCTCTCGGGGAGGGCTAATGAAAAACTGTTTTTT
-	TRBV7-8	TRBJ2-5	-	CASRPTPAETQYF	TGTGCCAGCAGGCCTACCCCGGCGGAGACCCAGTACTTC
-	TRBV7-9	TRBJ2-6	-	CASSQTSGSGANVLTF	TGTGCCAGCAGCCAAACCTCAGGGTCTGGGGCCAACGTCCTGACTTTC
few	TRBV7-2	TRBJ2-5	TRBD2	CASSRGGVETQYF	TGTGCCAGCAGCCGGGGGGGGGTGGAGACCCAGTACTTC
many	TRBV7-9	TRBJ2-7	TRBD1	CASSSWDRGSYEQYF	TGTGCCAGCAGCTCCTGGGACAGGGGTTCCTACGAGCAGTACTTC
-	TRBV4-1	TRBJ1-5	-	CASSDSGRNQPQHF	TGCGCCAGCAGCGATTCAGGGCGGAATCAGCCCCAGCATTTT
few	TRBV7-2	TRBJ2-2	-	CASLPGSNTGELFF	TGTGCCAGCCTACCGGGGTCGAACACCGGGGAGCTGTTTTTT
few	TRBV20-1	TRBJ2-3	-	CSARDSRAADTQYF	TGCAGTGCTAGAGATTCCAGGGCGGCAGATACGCAGTATTTT
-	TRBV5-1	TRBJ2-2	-	CASSLGAGSNTGELFF	TGCGCCAGCAGCTTGGGGGCGGGTTCGAACACCGGGGAGCTGTTTTTT
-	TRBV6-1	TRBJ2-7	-	CASSWRTYEQYF	TGTGCCAGCAGCTGGAGGACCTACGAGCAGTACTTC